The entry that follows covers one T cell receptor beta chain sequence. These data belong to a study of blood T cell repertoires in COVID-19. The wider study: The United States, Italy and Spain were the sources of the acute and convalescent COVID-19 samples. PBMCs, B-cell-depleted T cells, or T cells were the source of the cDNA or gDNA that made up the material.

Repertoires were generated with immunoSEQ multiplex PCR, while TCRdb's copy carries only in-frame clones and drops some. The sample holds 650,000 to 800,000 clones; 85% to 90% are singletons and the top ten take 0.2% to 0.3%. Sequencing input: peripheral blood. This sequence was found in a woman between 18 and 29 years old with acute or convalescent COVID-19.

The chain's CDR3 is CASGLPLGGRGSLNEQFF. In nucleotides, the CDR3 is TGTGCTAGTGGTTTACCCCTAGGGGGCAGGGGTTCTCTCAATGAGCAGTTCTTC. The chain is built from TRBV12-5 and TRBJ2-1; TRBD1 aligns across 7 bases. V trimming: 3 bases; J trimming: 6 bases; junction bases outside the gene matches: 17. CDR3 size: 18 residues. Per germline, CDR1 LGHNT and CDR2 FRNRAP.